This is a list of T cell receptor beta chains from one sample in a study of long-term antiretroviral therapy in people with HIV. Some clones are missing from TCRdb's copy, which holds only in-frame ones; the method was immunoSEQ multiplex PCR. The sample shows tens of thousands of clones, about 80% of them seen only once. The input for sequencing was unsorted PBMCs, taken 2 years after starting antiretroviral therapy. The receptors here all came from a woman aged 45-65 years with HIV. Each CDR3 is given with its conserved first and last residue. The D gene is left open where the match is weak. Clone size appears in some rows only: once, few, many, or a class for an expanded clone.

v_call: TRBV7-9; clone_size: few; d_call: -; j_call: TRBJ1-2; cdr3_nt: TGTGCCAGCAGCCGGACTGAGGTCTATGGCTACACCTTC; cdr3_aa: CASSRTEVYGYTF
v_call: TRBV2; clone_size: few; d_call: -; j_call: TRBJ1-2; cdr3_nt: TGTGCCAGCATAAGGACAGTGAGGGACTATGGCTACACCTTC; cdr3_aa: CASIRTVRDYGYTF
v_call: TRBV10-3; clone_size: -; d_call: -; j_call: TRBJ1-5; cdr3_nt: TGTGCCATCAGGATGGATGGGGGCCTCAATCAGCCCCAGCATTTT; cdr3_aa: CAIRMDGGLNQPQHF
v_call: TRBV2; clone_size: once; d_call: -; j_call: TRBJ1-1; cdr3_nt: TGTGCCACCCGTCCGTCAGGCCGAGGGTTTACTGAAGCTTTCTTT; cdr3_aa: CATRPSGRGFTEAFF
v_call: TRBV5-5; clone_size: -; d_call: -; j_call: TRBJ2-5; cdr3_nt: TGTGCCAGCAGCTCCCCCCCAGGGTGGGAGACCCAGTACTTC; cdr3_aa: CASSSPPGWETQYF
v_call: TRBV6-1; clone_size: -; d_call: -; j_call: TRBJ2-6; cdr3_nt: TGTGCCAGCAGTGATAGGGCAGGAGAGCGTGGGGCCAACGTCCTGACTTTC; cdr3_aa: CASSDRAGERGANVLTF
v_call: TRBV29-1; clone_size: -; d_call: TRBD1; j_call: TRBJ1-1; cdr3_nt: TGCAGCGCTAGAGACAGGGTGAACACTGAAGCTTTCTTT; cdr3_aa: CSARDRVNTEAFF
v_call: TRBV19; clone_size: few; d_call: -; j_call: TRBJ1-5; cdr3_nt: TGTGCCAGTAGTTTTGGACAGCTCAATCAGCCCCAGCATTTT; cdr3_aa: CASSFGQLNQPQHF
v_call: TRBV5-6; clone_size: few; d_call: -; j_call: TRBJ2-7; cdr3_nt: TGTGCCAGCAGCTTGCCGGGCCCGACTTCCTACGAGCAGTACTTC; cdr3_aa: CASSLPGPTSYEQYF
v_call: TRBV6-5; clone_size: -; d_call: -; j_call: TRBJ1-2; cdr3_nt: TGTGCCAGCAGTGGGGTAGGCGGCTACACCTTC; cdr3_aa: CASSGVGGYTF
v_call: TRBV27; clone_size: -; d_call: -; j_call: TRBJ2-1; cdr3_nt: TGTGCCAGCAGTTTGCGGAATGAGCAGTTCTTC; cdr3_aa: CASSLRNEQFF
v_call: TRBV7-3; clone_size: -; d_call: -; j_call: TRBJ2-4; cdr3_nt: TGTGCCAGCAGGTCGAGGGACAACGAAAACATTCAGTACTTC; cdr3_aa: CASRSRDNENIQYF
v_call: TRBV19; clone_size: -; d_call: -; j_call: TRBJ1-1; cdr3_nt: TGTGCCAGTAAATGGGGGAACACTGAAGCTTTCTTT; cdr3_aa: CASKWGNTEAFF
v_call: TRBV6-5; clone_size: -; d_call: TRBD1; j_call: TRBJ1-1; cdr3_nt: TGTGCCAGCAGTTACGGACAGGGGGGCCCTTTTGAAGCTTTCTTT; cdr3_aa: CASSYGQGGPFEAFF
v_call: TRBV30; clone_size: once; d_call: TRBD1; j_call: TRBJ2-7; cdr3_nt: TGTGCCTGGAGTACACAGGGGTCTGGTTCCTACGAGCAGTACTTC; cdr3_aa: CAWSTQGSGSYEQYF
v_call: TRBV2; clone_size: -; d_call: -; j_call: TRBJ2-2; cdr3_nt: TGTGCCAGTAATACAGGGTACAGGACCGGGGAGCTGTTTTTT; cdr3_aa: CASNTGYRTGELFF
v_call: TRBV28; clone_size: -; d_call: -; j_call: TRBJ1-1; cdr3_nt: TGTGCCAGCAGTTTTTACGTCGGGAGGCCGAACACTGAAGCTTTCTTT; cdr3_aa: CASSFYVGRPNTEAFF
v_call: TRBV5-1; clone_size: -; d_call: TRBD2; j_call: TRBJ2-5; cdr3_nt: TGCGCCAGCAGCGGCGGGGGGGCCCCGTCCCAAGAGACCCAGTACTTC; cdr3_aa: CASSGGGAPSQETQYF
v_call: TRBV30; clone_size: medium-sized; d_call: TRBD1; j_call: TRBJ2-4; cdr3_nt: TGTGCCTGGAGTTTAATTGGGACAGGTGATAAAAACATTCAGTACTTC; cdr3_aa: CAWSLIGTGDKNIQYF
v_call: TRBV5-1; clone_size: few; d_call: TRBD1; j_call: TRBJ1-6; cdr3_nt: TGCGCCAGCACCAGACAGGGGGCAGAAAATTCACCCCTCCACTTT; cdr3_aa: CASTRQGAENSPLHF
v_call: TRBV5-4; clone_size: once; d_call: -; j_call: TRBJ2-2; cdr3_nt: TGTGCCAGCAGCATAAAACCGGGTACTAACACCGGGGAGCTGTTTTTT; cdr3_aa: CASSIKPGTNTGELFF
v_call: TRBV4-1; clone_size: -; d_call: TRBD1; j_call: TRBJ2-3; cdr3_nt: TGCGCCAGCAGCCAAGATCGGACAGGCTTCACAGATACGCAGTATTTT; cdr3_aa: CASSQDRTGFTDTQYF